The T cell receptor beta chain described here comes from a study of response to subunit inactivated influenza vaccine. Findings and caveats of the study: Each seasonal flu vaccination may recruit only limited new T cells, authors suggested.

Each CDR3 protein is one row after TCRdb ran MiXCR on the RT-PCR reads. Here the sample spans a few hundred thousand distinct CDR3 sequences, about 14% being singletons. Concerning this clonotype itself: Its antigen is currently unknown.

V was shortened by 0 bases and J by 6 bases, with 15 bases between the two germline ends. Germline V gene lookup returns CDR1 DFQATT and CDR2 SNEGSKA (reference sequence). The CDR3 sequence is 15 residues long. V gene TRBV20-1 combines with J gene TRBJ2-1; D perhaps matches TRBD1 (5 bases). Specimen: PBMCs from blood, collected 11 to 12 days after vaccination. This TCR was sampled from a man aged 50 or older who received an inactivated influenza vaccine. The CDR3 DNA follows: TGCAGTGCTAGAGATCCCCAGGGTTCGGGCAATGAGCAGTTCTTC. This translates into CSARDPQGSGNEQFF.